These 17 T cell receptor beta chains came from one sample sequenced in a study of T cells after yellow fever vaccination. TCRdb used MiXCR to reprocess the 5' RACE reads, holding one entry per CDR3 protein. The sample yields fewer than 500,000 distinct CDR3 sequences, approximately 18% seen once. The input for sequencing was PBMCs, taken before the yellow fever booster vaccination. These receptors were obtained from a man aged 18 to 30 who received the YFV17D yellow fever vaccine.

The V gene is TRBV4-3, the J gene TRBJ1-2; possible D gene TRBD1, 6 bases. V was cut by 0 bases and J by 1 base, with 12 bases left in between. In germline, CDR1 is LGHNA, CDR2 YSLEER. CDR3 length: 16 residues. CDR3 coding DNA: TGCGCCAGCAGCCAAGACTCTCAGGGGATTAACTATGGCTACACCTTC. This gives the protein CASSQDSQGINYGYTF.

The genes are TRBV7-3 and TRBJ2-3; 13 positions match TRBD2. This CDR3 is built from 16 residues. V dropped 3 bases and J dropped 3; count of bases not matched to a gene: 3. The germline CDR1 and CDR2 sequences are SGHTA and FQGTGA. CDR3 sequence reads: CASSLGTSGITDTQYF. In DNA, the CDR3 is TGTGCCAGCAGCTTGGGGACTAGCGGGATAACAGATACGCAGTATTTT. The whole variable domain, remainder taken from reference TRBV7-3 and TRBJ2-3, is GAGVSQTPSNKVTEKGKYVELRCDPISGHTALYWYRQSLGQGPEFLIYFQGTGAADDSGLPNDRFFAVRPEGSVSTLKIQRTERGDSAVYLCASSLGTSGITDTQYFGPGTRLTVL.

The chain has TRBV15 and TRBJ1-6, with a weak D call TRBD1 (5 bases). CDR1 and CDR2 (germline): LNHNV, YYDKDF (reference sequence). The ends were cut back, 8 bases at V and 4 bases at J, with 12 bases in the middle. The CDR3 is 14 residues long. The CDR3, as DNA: TGTGCCACCCGGCGGGGGTTTTATAATTCACCCCTCCACTTT. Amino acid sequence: CATRRGFYNSPLHF.

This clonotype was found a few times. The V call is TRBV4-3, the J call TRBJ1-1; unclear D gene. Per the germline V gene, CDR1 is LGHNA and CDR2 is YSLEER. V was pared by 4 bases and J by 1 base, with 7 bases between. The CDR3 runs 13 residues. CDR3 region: CASSPLANTEAFF. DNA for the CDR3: TGCGCCAGCAGCCCCCTGGCGAACACTGAAGCTTTCTTT.

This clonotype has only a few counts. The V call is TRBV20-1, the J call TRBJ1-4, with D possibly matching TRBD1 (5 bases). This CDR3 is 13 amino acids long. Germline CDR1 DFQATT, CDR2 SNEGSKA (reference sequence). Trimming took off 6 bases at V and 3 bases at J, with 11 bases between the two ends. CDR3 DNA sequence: TGCAGTGCGCTGACAGTGGCTAATGAAAAACTGTTTTTT. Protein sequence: CSALTVANEKLFF.

CDR3 DNA: TGTGCCAGCAGCGTGGGACAGGGCATCACTGAAGCTTTCTTT. Translation gives CASSVGQGITEAFF. This chain links TRBV7-9 with TRBJ1-1, with TRBD1 matching over 9 bases. With V trimmed by 5 bases and J by 4 bases, 5 bases remained unmatched. The germline V gene has CDR1 SEHNR and CDR2 FQNEAQ (reference sequence). The CDR3 contains 14 residues.

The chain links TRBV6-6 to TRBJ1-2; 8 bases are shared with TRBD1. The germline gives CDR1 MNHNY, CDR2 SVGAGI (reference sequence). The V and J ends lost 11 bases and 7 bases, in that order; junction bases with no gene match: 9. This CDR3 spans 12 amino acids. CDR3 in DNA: TGTGCCGGACAGGGAGGAGAAACTGGCTACACCTTC. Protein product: CAGQGGETGYTF.

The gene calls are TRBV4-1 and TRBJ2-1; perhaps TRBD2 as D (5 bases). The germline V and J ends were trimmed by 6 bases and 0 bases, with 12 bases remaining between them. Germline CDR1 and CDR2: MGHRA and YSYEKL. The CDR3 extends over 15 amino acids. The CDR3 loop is CASRRTFSSYNEQFF. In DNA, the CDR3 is TGCGCCAGCAGGCGGACTTTCAGCTCCTACAATGAGCAGTTCTTC.

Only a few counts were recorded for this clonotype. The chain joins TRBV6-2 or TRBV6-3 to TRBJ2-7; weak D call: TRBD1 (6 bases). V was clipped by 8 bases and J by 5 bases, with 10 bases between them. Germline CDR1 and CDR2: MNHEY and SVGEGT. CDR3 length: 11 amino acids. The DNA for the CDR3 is TGTGCCAGCGCTCAGGGGAACGAGCAGTACTTC. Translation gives CASAQGNEQYF.

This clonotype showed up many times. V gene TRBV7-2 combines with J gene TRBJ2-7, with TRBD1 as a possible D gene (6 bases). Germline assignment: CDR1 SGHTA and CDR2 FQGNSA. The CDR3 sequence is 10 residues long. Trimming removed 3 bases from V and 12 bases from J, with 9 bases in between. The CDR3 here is CASSLGHLYF. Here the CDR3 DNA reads TGTGCCAGCAGCTTGGGACATCTGTACTTC.

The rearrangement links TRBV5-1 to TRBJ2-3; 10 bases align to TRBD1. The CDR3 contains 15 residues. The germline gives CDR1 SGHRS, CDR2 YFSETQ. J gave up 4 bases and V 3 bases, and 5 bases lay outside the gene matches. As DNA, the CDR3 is TGCGCCAGCAGCTCGGGACAGGGGAGGCCAGATACGCAGTATTTT. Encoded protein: CASSSGQGRPDTQYF.

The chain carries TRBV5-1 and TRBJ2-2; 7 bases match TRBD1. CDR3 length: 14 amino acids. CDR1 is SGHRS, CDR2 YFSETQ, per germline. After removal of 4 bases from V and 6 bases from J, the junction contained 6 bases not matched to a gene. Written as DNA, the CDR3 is TGCGCCAGCAGCCAGATGAGGGGGCCCGGGGAGCTGTTTTTT. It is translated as CASSQMRGPGELFF.

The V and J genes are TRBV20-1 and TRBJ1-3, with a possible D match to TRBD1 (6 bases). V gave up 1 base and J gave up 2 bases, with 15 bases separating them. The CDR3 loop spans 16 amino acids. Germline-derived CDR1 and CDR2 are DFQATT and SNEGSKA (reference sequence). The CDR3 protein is CSARVGGGITGNTIYF. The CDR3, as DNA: TGCAGTGCTAGAGTTGGAGGGGGAATAACTGGAAACACCATATATTTT.

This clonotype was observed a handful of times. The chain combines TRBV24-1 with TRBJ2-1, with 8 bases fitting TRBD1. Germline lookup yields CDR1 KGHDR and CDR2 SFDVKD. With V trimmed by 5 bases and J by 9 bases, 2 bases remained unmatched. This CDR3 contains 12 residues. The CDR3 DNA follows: TGTGCCACCAGTGGGGACAGGAGTGAGCAGTTCTTC. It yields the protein CATSGDRSEQFF.

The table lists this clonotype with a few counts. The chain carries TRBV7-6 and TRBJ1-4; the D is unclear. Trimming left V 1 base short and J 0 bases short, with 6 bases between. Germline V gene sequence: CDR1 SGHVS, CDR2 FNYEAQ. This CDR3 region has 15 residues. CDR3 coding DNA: TGTGCCAGCAGCTTAGAGGCCGCAACTAATGAAAAACTGTTTTTT. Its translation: CASSLEAATNEKLFF. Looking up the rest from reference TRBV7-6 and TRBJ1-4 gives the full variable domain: GAGVSQSPRYKVTKRGQDVALRCDPISGHVSLYWYRQALGQGPEFLTYFNYEAQQDKSGLPNDRFSAERPEGSISTLTIQRTEQRDSAMYRCASSLEAATNEKLFFGSGTQLSVL.

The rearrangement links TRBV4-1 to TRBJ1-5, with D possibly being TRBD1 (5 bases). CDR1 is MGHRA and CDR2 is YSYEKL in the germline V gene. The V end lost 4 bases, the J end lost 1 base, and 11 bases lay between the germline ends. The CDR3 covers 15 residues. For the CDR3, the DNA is TGCGCCAGCAGCCCAGATGACAGCAGCAATCAGCCCCAGCATTTT. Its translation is CASSPDDSSNQPQHF.

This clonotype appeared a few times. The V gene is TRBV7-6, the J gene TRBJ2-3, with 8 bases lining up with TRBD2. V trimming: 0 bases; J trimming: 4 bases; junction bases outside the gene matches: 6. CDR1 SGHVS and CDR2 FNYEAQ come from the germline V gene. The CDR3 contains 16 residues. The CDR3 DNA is TGTGCCAGCAGCTTAGCGAGGGGACTAGGGCCAGATACGCAGTATTTT. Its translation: CASSLARGLGPDTQYF.